This T cell receptor (beta chain) was identified in a study of cytomegalovirus exposure and HLA in healthy donors. Overall study findings and caveats: In a later analysis, a missense DCLRE1C variant was linked to TCR beta V- and J-gene trimming. Later, an analysis showed that TCR beta chains associated with HLA were more clonally expanded than others that were equally common. CMV serostatus stood as the only immune exposure information on hand.

In the case of this clone: As yet, its antigen is unknown.

Among the donors, all were healthy bone marrow donors. V was pared by 7 bases and J by 0 bases, with 13 bases between. Germline CDR1 LGHNA, CDR2 YSLEER. The CDR3 extends over 15 amino acids. The primer mix had 60 Vbeta and 13 Jbeta primers. Repertoires were generated with immunoSEQ multiplex PCR, while TCRdb's copy carries only in-frame clones and drops some. The repertoire holds 150,000 to 200,000 clones, with approximately 80% as singletons. This receptor was identified in a woman in her thirties in good health and CMV-seronegative. Sequencing input: PBMCs. This chain joins TRBV4-3 and TRBJ2-1, with D unclear. The CDR3 bases are TGCGCCAGCACTCAATCCCTATCCTCCTACAATGAGCAGTTCTTC. Amino acid sequence: CASTQSLSSYNEQFF.